The sequence of this TCR beta chain was determined in a study of T cell responses to AZD1222 COVID-19 vaccine. Study findings and constraints: The study sampled repertoires only after the peak T cell response. White British people made up most donors, females outnumbered males, and clonal diversity was possibly underestimated.

Generated by immunoSEQ multiplex PCR, the TCRdb table keeps only in-frame clones and is missing some. The table records 100,000 or so clones, less than 90% of them present only once. As concerns this clone: What it recognizes is unknown.

This clonotype was obtained from an adult in good health. The sample here was peripheral blood, taken on day 0 of AZD1222 vaccination.

The CDR3 loop reads CASSPELGLTNEQFF. CDR3 nucleotides: TGTGCCAGTAGTCCTGAACTGGGACTTACGAATGAGCAGTTCTTC. The chain couples TRBV19 to TRBJ2-1; D possibly corresponds to TRBD2 (6 bases). V was shortened by 5 bases and J by 7 bases, with 18 bases between the two germline ends. CDR1 and CDR2 (germline): LNHDA, SQIVND (reference sequence). The CDR3 runs 15 residues.